This T cell receptor beta chain originates from a study of Ad26.COV2.S vaccination and SARS-CoV-2 variants. Documented treatment: 15 to 20 received Ad26.COV2.S at low or high dose, single or two shots; about 5 received placebo; per-sample allocation not given. Specimen acquisition occurred on day 63 following the initial vaccine or placebo injection. The repertoire was sequenced with immunoSEQ multiplex PCR; TCRdb's copy has only in-frame clones and lacks some. The table records 360,000 or so clones, over 75% of them present only once. This CDR3 has 15 residues. The source was peripheral blood, collected in a trial of Ad26.COV2.S vaccine versus placebo. The chain uses TRBV21-1 and TRBJ1-5; whether TRBD1, the table's D call, matches the DNA was not checked. TRBV21-1 is a pseudogene locus. The sequence was obtained from a person aged 18-65 years who received the Ad26.COV2.S COVID-19 vaccine or a placebo. CDR3 loop: CASSRGQAGNQPQHF. The DNA of the CDR3 is TGTGCCAGCAGCCGGGGACAGGCCGGCAATCAGCCCCAGCATTTT.